This is a list of T cell receptor beta chains from one sample in a study of CD8 T cells in ankylosing spondylitis. Using its own MiXCR run on the 5' RACE reads, TCRdb lists one record per CDR3 protein. In the table there are 200,000 to 300,000 distinct CDR3 sequences, 8.6% of which are singletons. The material sequenced was blood, either unsorted or a sorted T cell fraction (not recorded which). The receptors derive from a male donor with ankylosing spondylitis or in good health (not recorded which). The CDR3 runs from the conserved cysteine through the conserved F or W. Fields, in order: J gene, D gene, V gene, CDR3 length, clone size, CDR3 protein, CDR3 DNA. D genes are given only for firm matches. Expanded clones are given a class, and other clones once, few, many or no size at all.

TRBJ2-7 | NA | TRBV10-3 | 15 | NA | CAISESVRGIFEQYF | TGTGCCATCAGTGAGTCCGTAAGGGGTATTTTCGAGCAGTACTTC
TRBJ2-2 | NA | TRBV7-2 | 15 | many | CASSLPRENTGELFF | TGTGCCAGCAGCTTACCCCGGGAGAACACCGGGGAGCTGTTTTTT
TRBJ2-7 | NA | TRBV5-5 | 13 | many | CASTRDGPLKQYF | TGTGCCAGCACGAGGGACGGCCCTCTGAAGCAGTACTTC
TRBJ2-2 | NA | TRBV12-3/TRBV12-4 | 21 | many | CASSLRAFSGVTEANTGELFF | TGTGCCAGCAGTTTACGCGCGTTCTCGGGGGTAACCGAGGCGAACACCGGGGAGCTGTTTTTT
TRBJ2-7 | TRBD1 | TRBV7-2 | 15 | many | CASSSPRRDRGVQYF | TGTGCCAGCAGCTCCCCTCGTCGGGACAGGGGGGTTCAGTACTTC
TRBJ2-5 | TRBD2 | TRBV20-1 | 14 | many | CSANLAGVQETQYF | TGCAGTGCCAACCTAGCGGGAGTACAAGAGACCCAGTACTTC
TRBJ2-5 | NA | TRBV12-3/TRBV12-4 | 12 | many | CASSLSGETQYF | TGTGCCAGCAGTTTAAGTGGGGAGACCCAGTACTTC
TRBJ2-5 | TRBD1 | TRBV3-1 | 15 | many | CASSQVDRGEQTQYF | TGTGCCAGCAGCCAAGTCGACAGGGGTGAACAGACCCAGTACTTC
TRBJ2-1 | TRBD1 | TRBV5-6 | 15 | many | CASSLATGLLNEQFF | TGTGCCAGCAGCCTTGCGACAGGGCTCCTCAATGAGCAGTTCTTC
TRBJ2-1 | NA | TRBV6-1 | 13 | many | CASSPSGGNEQFF | TGTGCCAGCAGTCCCTCCGGGGGAAATGAGCAGTTCTTC
TRBJ1-1 | NA | TRBV10-3 | 12 | many | CAISDVGTEAFF | TGTGCCATCAGTGACGTCGGCACTGAAGCTTTCTTT
TRBJ1-1 | NA | TRBV7-2 | 13 | many | CASSKGLSPEAFF | TGTGCCAGCAGCAAAGGGCTCAGTCCTGAAGCTTTCTTT
TRBJ1-5 | TRBD1 | TRBV2 | 13 | many | CAGKPGQNQPQHF | TGTGCCGGGAAACCGGGACAGAATCAGCCCCAGCATTTT
TRBJ1-4 | TRBD1 | TRBV10-3 | 16 | many | CAISEMSGGPSGELFF | TGTGCCATCAGTGAGATGTCAGGGGGCCCCTCGGGGGAACTGTTTTTT
TRBJ2-3 | NA | TRBV5-5 | 14 | many | CASNTGYSTDTQYF | TGTGCCAGCAACACAGGGTACAGCACAGATACGCAGTATTTT
TRBJ1-1 | TRBD1 | TRBV6-5 | 14 | many | CASSYRTGGTEAFF | TGTGCCAGCAGTTACCGGACAGGGGGCACTGAAGCTTTCTTT
TRBJ2-2 | NA | TRBV19 | 13 | few | CASSIKGPSELFF | TGTGCCAGTAGTATCAAAGGGCCGTCGGAGCTGTTTTTT
TRBJ2-1 | NA | TRBV7-3 | 14 | many | CASSAFLGGDEQFF | TGTGCCAGCAGCGCCTTTTTGGGGGGCGATGAGCAGTTCTTC
TRBJ2-3 | NA | TRBV29-1 | 12 | many | CSVPGRTDTQYF | TGCAGCGTTCCTGGACGGACAGATACGCAGTATTTT
TRBJ2-1 | TRBD2 | TRBV20-1 | 16 | few | CSARDRSSGVHNEQFF | TGCAGTGCTAGAGATCGGTCTAGCGGGGTCCACAATGAGCAGTTCTTC
TRBJ1-5 | TRBD1 | TRBV5-6 | 15 | many | CASSRGTVALQPQHF | TGTGCCAGCAGCCGGGGGACAGTCGCCTTGCAGCCCCAGCATTTT
TRBJ1-3 | NA | TRBV15 | 12 | many | CATSEGENTIYF | TGTGCCACCAGCGAGGGGGAAAACACCATATATTTT
TRBJ1-1 | NA | TRBV6-1 | 12 | many | CASSEVRGEAFF | TGTGCCAGCAGTGAAGTAAGAGGGGAAGCTTTCTTT
TRBJ2-1 | TRBD1 | TRBV4-2 | 17 | many | CASSQDFDREPYNEQFF | TGTGCCAGCAGCCAAGATTTCGACAGGGAACCCTACAATGAGCAGTTCTTC
TRBJ1-4 | NA | TRBV28 | 21 | many | CASSSLQGFMVSPAHNEKLFF | TGTGCCAGCAGTTCACTCCAGGGTTTTATGGTGTCGCCCGCGCATAATGAAAAACTGTTTTTT
TRBJ1-3 | NA | TRBV5-1 | 13 | many | CASGTVSGNTIYF | TGCGCCAGTGGGACGGTCTCTGGAAACACCATATATTTT
TRBJ2-5 | NA | TRBV5-1 | 16 | many | CASSLAVGSAQETQYF | TGCGCCAGCAGCTTGGCCGTAGGGTCTGCACAAGAGACCCAGTACTTC
TRBJ2-2 | NA | TRBV28 | 14 | few | CASSPPTSPGELFF | TGTGCCAGCAGTCCGCCTACTAGCCCCGGGGAGCTGTTTTTT
TRBJ1-4 | NA | TRBV15 | 15 | many | CATSRTVGSNEKLFF | TGTGCCACCAGCCGAACCGTGGGGAGTAATGAAAAACTGTTTTTT
TRBJ1-2 | TRBD1 | TRBV29-1 | 16 | many | CSARELNRGSNYGYTF | TGCAGCGCCAGAGAGCTGAACAGGGGTTCTAACTATGGCTACACCTTC
TRBJ2-7 | TRBD2 | TRBV11-2 | 14 | NA | CASSRGGLAEEQYF | TGTGCCAGCAGCCGGGGGGGACTAGCGGAAGAGCAGTACTTC
TRBJ2-3 | NA | TRBV9 | 15 | NA | CASSVVAVSTDTQYF | TGTGCCAGCAGCGTAGTGGCTGTAAGCACAGATACGCAGTATTTT
TRBJ2-1 | TRBD2 | TRBV7-9 | 15 | many | CASSPSGTSSNEQFF | TGTGCCAGCAGCCCCTCCGGGACTAGTTCCAATGAGCAGTTCTTC
TRBJ2-3 | TRBD1 | TRBV12-3/TRBV12-4 | 13 | many | CASRPGGADTQYF | TGTGCCAGCAGACCAGGGGGAGCAGATACGCAGTATTTT
TRBJ2-5 | NA | TRBV7-2 | 13 | NA | CASSSVRPETQYF | TGTGCCAGCAGCTCCGTCCGGCCGGAGACCCAGTACTTC
TRBJ2-3 | NA | TRBV18 | 14 | many | CASSPEVITDTQYF | TGTGCCAGCTCACCCGAGGTAATCACAGATACGCAGTATTTT
TRBJ2-5 | NA | TRBV20-1 | 12 | many | CSARHPGETQYF | TGCAGTGCTAGACACCCCGGAGAGACCCAGTACTTC
TRBJ2-7 | TRBD2 | TRBV4-2 | 17 | many | CASSQASLVAGGNEQYF | TGTGCCAGCAGCCAAGCCTCTTTAGTAGCGGGAGGCAACGAGCAGTACTTC
TRBJ2-7 | NA | TRBV12-3/TRBV12-4 | 15 | many | CASSHGGQGPYEQYF | TGTGCCAGCAGTCATGGTGGTCAGGGGCCCTACGAGCAGTACTTC
TRBJ1-1 | NA | TRBV5-1 | 13 | many | CASRAHPNTEAFF | TGCGCCAGCAGGGCACACCCGAACACTGAAGCTTTCTTT